This TCR beta chain was recovered during a study of CXCR3-negative and CXCR3-positive naive CD8 T cells. Sorting was done in triplicate for each CD8+ T cell subset (about 300,000 cells each). CD45RO-CCR7+CD27+CD95- characterized naive CD8+ T cells. CDR3 size: 16 residues. Germline V gives CDR1 SGDLS, CDR2 YYNGEE. Remarks on this clonotype: Its antigen is undetermined.

Findings of the study overall: For naive cells, CXCR3-negative and CXCR3-positive subsets had similar TRBV-TRBJ usage; for memory cells, usage differed. Compared with CXCR3-negative naive cells, CXCR3-positive naive cells showed more hydrophobic TRB CDR3s.

5' RACE that incorporated UMI labels was used to prepare the TRB cDNA libraries. TCRdb reprocessed the 5' RACE reads and keeps a single row for each CDR3 protein, giving no DNA. The sample table includes nearly 90,000 distinct CDR3 sequences. The sample was naive CXCR3+ CD8+ T cells from blood. Subset reported: CD45RO-CCR7+CD27+CD95- naive CD8+ T cells expressing CXCR3 (TNR3+). The sequence was obtained from a human donor in good health. Some clones in this sample may be carry-over from other donors' samples. The chain is built from TRBV9 and TRBJ1-4. CDR3 sequence: CASSGGRAATNEKLFF.